This entry lists 26 T cell receptor beta chains sequenced from one sample in a study of T cell responses to AZD1222 COVID-19 vaccine. The data were produced by immunoSEQ multiplex PCR, yet TCRdb's version contains in-frame clones alone and is incomplete. The data contain roughly 120,000 clones, 94% of them singletons. The input for sequencing was peripheral blood, taken on day 0 of AZD1222 vaccination. Source of these receptors: an adult in good health.

The chain uses TRBV6-5 and TRBJ2-1; D remains unclear. Trimming stripped 6 bases from V and 6 bases from J, with 9 bases between. The CDR3 consists of 12 residues. Germline CDR1 and CDR2: MNHEY and SVGAGI. The CDR3 loop reads CASSPRFNEQFF. In nucleotides, the CDR3 is TGTGCCAGCAGCCCCCGGTTCAATGAGCAGTTCTTC.

The chain has TRBV5-1 and TRBJ1-2, with D uncertain. V lost 4 bases and J lost 4, with 11 bases in between. CDR1 SGHRS and CDR2 YFSETQ come from the germline V gene. There are 13 residues in the CDR3. The DNA of the CDR3 is TGCGCCAGCAGCCAGGCGACAAGCTATGGCTACACCTTC. Translation: CASSQATSYGYTF. Based on the CDR3 plus reference TRBV5-1 and TRBJ1-2, the full variable domain is KAGVTQTPRYLIKTRGQQVTLSCSPISGHRSVSWYQQTPGQGLQFLFEYFSETQRNKGNFPGRFSGRQFSNSRSEMNVSTLELGDSALYLCASSQATSYGYTFGSGTRLTVV.

The J gene is TRBJ2-1, the V gene TRBV7-3; the D is unclear. Looked up from germline, CDR1 is SGHTA and CDR2 is FQGTGA. The CDR3 loop spans 13 amino acids. Trimming left V 2 bases short and J 8 bases short, with 10 bases between. The CDR3 here is CASSLAVWDEQFF. CDR3 in DNA: TGTGCCAGCAGCTTAGCGGTGTGGGATGAGCAGTTCTTC. The full variable domain, rest sourced from reference TRBV7-3 and TRBJ2-1, is GAGVSQTPSNKVTEKGKYVELRCDPISGHTALYWYRQSLGQGPEFLIYFQGTGAADDSGLPNDRFFAVRPEGSVSTLKIQRTERGDSAVYLCASSLAVWDEQFFGPGTRLTVL.

Details on this clone: One end of the junction fails to match germline, which may point to a read error. The gene calls are TRBV5-1 and TRBJ2-7; tentatively, D is TRBD1 (5 bases). From germline, CDR1 is SGHRS and CDR2 YFSETQ. The CDR3 is made up of 14 amino acids. CDR3 DNA sequence: TGCGCCAGCAGATTGGGGCAGACCACCTACGAGCAGTACTTC. Translating it yields CASRLGQTTYEQYF.

V usage is TRBV15 and J usage is TRBJ1-5; no firm D call. This CDR3 is 15 amino acids long. Per the germline V gene, CDR1 is LNHNV and CDR2 is YYDKDF (reference sequence). V dropped 1 base and J dropped 6 bases, with 13 bases sitting between them. CDR3 loop: CATSRVMGLSQPQHF. In DNA, the CDR3 is TGTGCCACCAGCAGAGTTATGGGCCTTAGTCAGCCCCAGCATTTT.

This sequence joins TRBV7-2 and TRBJ2-3, with D unresolved. Germline CDR1 is SGHTA and CDR2 is FQGNSA. V lost 3 bases, J lost 4 bases, and 14 bases lay in between. This CDR3 region has 15 residues. In DNA, the CDR3 is TGTGCCAGCAGCTTCGGCGCTCTCAGTTCAGATACGCAGTATTTT. Translating gives CASSFGALSSDTQYF.

This rearrangement joins TRBV19 to TRBJ2-1, with 10 bases lining up with TRBD2. The length of the CDR3 is 17 residues. V was pared by 3 bases and J by 4 bases, with 9 bases of the junction left unmatched. Germline loops: CDR1 LNHDA, CDR2 SQIVND (reference sequence). The CDR3 region is CASSISAAGGRYNEQFF. The CDR3 DNA is TGTGCCAGTAGTATTTCGGCAGCGGGAGGGCGATACAATGAGCAGTTCTTC.

This CDR3 reads CASSLGSAQETQYF. The CDR3, as DNA: TGTGCCAGCAGCTTGGGCTCAGCCCAAGAGACCCAGTACTTC. The chain combines TRBV5-4 with TRBJ2-5; D not resolved. Per germline, CDR1 SGHNT and CDR2 YYREEE (reference sequence). There are 14 residues in the CDR3. Trimming stripped 0 bases from V and 1 base from J, with 7 bases between.

This chain connects TRBV7-7 to TRBJ2-5; a weak D match, TRBD1 (7 bases). The V end was cut by 1 base, the J end by 5 bases, with 17 bases between. CDR3 length equals 16 residues. Germline V CDR1 and CDR2: SSHAT, FNYEAQ (reference sequence). In nucleotides, the CDR3 is TGTGCCAGCAGCTTAGGGGGACCCGCAGGGGGGGAGACCCAGTACTTC. It yields the protein CASSLGGPAGGETQYF.

The chain employs TRBV28 and TRBJ1-2; the D gene is possibly TRBD1 (6 bases). Germline lookup yields CDR1 MDHEN and CDR2 SYDVKM. The CDR3 is made up of 12 amino acids. Deletions cut 3 bases from V and 10 bases from J, with 12 bases between. CDR3 bases: TGTGCCAGCAGTTTGTCTGGGGGCCTCTACACCTTC. This translates into CASSLSGGLYTF.

The chain combines TRBV9 with TRBJ2-3; 12 bases agree with TRBD2. The germline V gene encodes CDR1 SGDLS and CDR2 YYNGEE. V shed 0 bases and J 5 bases; nucleotides not matched to a gene: 4. The CDR3 has 16 residues. The CDR3 nucleotides are TGTGCCAGCAGCGTAGGGGGGACTAGCGGGCGAGATACGCAGTATTTT. This sequence encodes CASSVGGTSGRDTQYF.

This chain links TRBV27 with TRBJ2-1, with D maybe TRBD2 (5 bases). Germline CDR1 reads MNHEY; CDR2 reads SMNVEV (reference sequence). The length of the CDR3 is 15 residues. V shed 7 bases and J shed 7 bases, with 20 bases lying between them. CDR3 residues: CASKLLGGPGNEQFF. In DNA form, the CDR3 reads TGTGCCAGCAAACTCCTTGGCGGGCCGGGGAATGAGCAGTTCTTC.

This chain joins TRBV18 and TRBJ1-4, with 10 nucleotides matching TRBD1. This CDR3 is 14 amino acids long. Germline trimming cut 3 bases from V and 8 bases from J; bases unmatched to any gene: 3. Germline assignment: CDR1 KGHSH and CDR2 LQKENI. The CDR3 is CASSPGTGEEKLFF. The CDR3 DNA reads TGTGCCAGCTCACCGGGGACAGGGGAGGAAAAACTGTTTTTT.

The chain carries TRBV6-5 and TRBJ2-7, with D perhaps TRBD2 (6 bases). V was shortened by 2 bases and J by 4 bases, with 12 bases between the two germline ends. CDR1 MNHEY and CDR2 SVGAGI come from the germline V gene. The CDR3 consists of 14 residues. The CDR3 reads CASSYGVGGYEQYF. CDR3 DNA: TGTGCCAGCAGTTACGGCGTGGGGGGATACGAGCAGTACTTC.

V gene TRBV7-2 combines with J gene TRBJ1-2; 7 bases are shared with TRBD1. From germline, CDR1 is SGHTA and CDR2 FQGNSA. The CDR3 totals 13 residues. Losses at the gene ends were 3 bases for V and 8 bases for J; bases not matched to a gene: 6. This chain's CDR3 is CASSFDRDQGYTF. The CDR3, as DNA: TGTGCCAGCAGCTTCGACAGGGATCAGGGCTACACCTTC.

The chain couples TRBV27 to TRBJ2-2, with D perhaps TRBD1 (5 bases). V was pared by 7 bases and J by 6 bases, with 12 bases between. CDR1 is MNHEY, CDR2 SMNVEV, per germline (reference sequence). The length of the CDR3 is 13 residues. The CDR3 nucleotides are TGTGCCAGCAAGGGGCTTTTCTCCGGGGAGCTGTTTTTT. It is translated as CASKGLFSGELFF.

The V and J genes are TRBV6-5 and TRBJ2-7, with D perhaps matching TRBD1 (6 bases). There are 15 residues in the CDR3. Germline V lookup: CDR1 MNHEY, CDR2 SVGAGI. The V end was cut by 8 bases, the J end by 1 base, with 18 bases between. The chain's CDR3 is CASAPGHANSYEQYF. DNA for the CDR3: TGTGCCAGCGCCCCGGGACACGCAAATTCCTACGAGCAGTACTTC.

The chain uses TRBV18 and TRBJ1-1, with TRBD1 as a possible D gene (6 bases). Germline assignment: CDR1 KGHSH and CDR2 LQKENI. This CDR3 is built from 14 residues. V lost 3 bases and J lost 3, with 11 bases in between. In DNA, the CDR3 is TGTGCCAGCTCACCCGGCGGGGGCGACACTGAAGCTTTCTTT. Translation gives CASSPGGGDTEAFF.

The gene calls are TRBV6-2 or TRBV6-3 and TRBJ2-7, with a weak D call TRBD2 (6 bases). Deletions cut 8 bases from V and 0 bases from J, with 14 bases between. CDR3 length: 14 residues. CDR1 and CDR2 from the germline V gene are MNHEY and SVGEGT. CDR3 in amino acids: CASRRGDFSYEQYF. The CDR3 nucleotides read TGTGCCAGCCGCCGTGGGGACTTCTCCTACGAGCAGTACTTC.

This chain connects TRBV14 to TRBJ2-6; 7 nucleotides align to TRBD1. The germline V gene encodes CDR1 SGHDN and CDR2 FVKESK. This CDR3 comprises 15 residues. With 4 bases clipped from V and 2 bases from J, the junction kept 2 bases outside the gene matches. The CDR3 sequence is CASSRQGAGANVLTF. In DNA, the CDR3 is TGTGCCAGCAGCCGGCAGGGGGCTGGGGCCAACGTCCTGACTTTC.

The chain's CDR3 is CASSSHSGPANYGYTF. In DNA form, the CDR3 reads TGTGCCAGCAGCTCCCACTCGGGCCCAGCTAACTATGGCTACACCTTC. The V and J genes are TRBV7-9 and TRBJ1-2; D is undetermined. Germline CDR1 SEHNR, CDR2 FQNEAQ (reference sequence). The CDR3 contains 16 residues. V dropped 4 bases and J dropped 0 bases, with 15 bases sitting between them. The whole variable domain, remainder taken from reference TRBV7-9 and TRBJ1-2, is DTGVSQNPRHKITKRGQNVTFRCDPISEHNRLYWYRQTLGQGPEFLTYFQNEAQLEKSRLLSDRFSAERPKGSFSTLEIQRTEQGDSAMYLCASSSHSGPANYGYTFGSGTRLTVV.

The rearrangement links TRBV30 to TRBJ2-3; 7 nucleotides agree with TRBD2. Germline-derived CDR1 and CDR2 are GTSNPN and SVGIG (reference sequence). The CDR3 has 15 amino acids. V lost 6 bases, J lost 10 bases, and 19 bases stayed unmatched. The CDR3 DNA reads as TGTGCCTGTGTTAAAGGCGGCCCAAGACTAGCTGCGCAGTATTTT. This codes for CACVKGGPRLAAQYF.

The chain employs TRBV4-1 and TRBJ1-5; the D gene is possibly TRBD1 (5 bases). This CDR3 contains 15 residues. V shed 1 base and J shed 1 base, with 8 bases lying between them. CDR1 and CDR2 from the germline V gene are MGHRA and YSYEKL. The CDR3 reads CASSQAGGSNQPQHF. CDR3 nucleotide sequence: TGCGCCAGCAGCCAAGCTGGGGGGAGCAATCAGCCCCAGCATTTT.

The chain links TRBV27 to TRBJ2-1; a weak D match, TRBD1 (5 bases). V dropped 6 bases and J dropped 14 bases, with 23 bases sitting between them. The CDR3 extends over 14 amino acids. Germline CDR1 and CDR2: MNHEY and SMNVEV (reference sequence). The CDR3 sequence: CASSSGSQAGNKFF. DNA for the CDR3: TGTGCCAGCAGCTCGGGCTCACAGGCAGGGAATAAGTTCTTC.

The genes are TRBV7-9 and TRBJ2-2; 7 nucleotides align to TRBD1. The germline gives CDR1 SEHNR, CDR2 FQNEAQ (reference sequence). V shed 5 bases and J 5 bases; nucleotides not matched to a gene: 5. This CDR3 is 14 amino acids long. The CDR3 sequence is CASSGTGETGELFF. The CDR3 DNA follows: TGTGCCAGCAGCGGAACAGGGGAAACCGGGGAGCTGTTTTTT.

CDR3 residues: CASSLGALAGPSYNEQFF. DNA of the CDR3: TGTGCCAGCAGCTTAGGGGCTCTAGCGGGGCCCTCCTACAATGAGCAGTTCTTC. V and J are TRBV7-9 and TRBJ2-1; 9 nucleotides line up with TRBD2. Germline V gene data show CDR1 as SEHNR and CDR2 as FQNEAQ (reference sequence). This CDR3 region has 18 residues. V shed 1 base, J shed 0 bases, and the junction held 7 bases outside the gene matches.